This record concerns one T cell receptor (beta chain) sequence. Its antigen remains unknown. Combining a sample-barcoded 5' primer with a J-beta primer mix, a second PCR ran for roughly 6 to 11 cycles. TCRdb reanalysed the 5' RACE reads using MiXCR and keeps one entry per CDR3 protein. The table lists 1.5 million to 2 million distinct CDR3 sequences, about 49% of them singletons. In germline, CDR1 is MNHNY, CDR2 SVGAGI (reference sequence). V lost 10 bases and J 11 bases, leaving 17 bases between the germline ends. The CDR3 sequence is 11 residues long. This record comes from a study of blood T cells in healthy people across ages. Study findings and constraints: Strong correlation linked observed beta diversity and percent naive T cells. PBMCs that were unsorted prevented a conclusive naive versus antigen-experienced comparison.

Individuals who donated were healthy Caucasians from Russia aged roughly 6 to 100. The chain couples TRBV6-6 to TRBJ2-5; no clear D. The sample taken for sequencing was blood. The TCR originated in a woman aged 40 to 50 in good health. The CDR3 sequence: CATGPLNEQYF. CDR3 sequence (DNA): TGTGCCACCGGTCCGCTCAATGAGCAGTACTTC.